This T cell receptor (beta chain) was recovered during a study of beta chain features in type 1 diabetes. Background on the study: When patients were set against healthy donors, age, gender and cell yields were similar.

This clone was detected only a few times. What it recognizes is unknown. Of the isolated RNA, all was reverse transcribed, and so the sequenced material was expressed TCRB transcripts. Using immunoSEQ multiplex PCR, the repertoire was profiled, and TCRdb retains in-frame clones only, with some absent. The table records some 350,000 clones, roughly 9.8% of them present only once. On average, the one heparinised blood draw given by each donor was approximately 120 mL. This CDR3 is built from 14 residues. Trimming left V 7 bases short and J 0 bases short, with 8 bases between. The germline gives CDR1 SGHNT, CDR2 YYREEE (reference sequence). Study findings and constraints: TCRB CDR3 length was moderately but significantly reduced in all four CD4+ subsets of Type 1 diabetes patients.

The sequencing sample was made of central memory CD4+ T cells from blood. The V and J genes are TRBV5-4 and TRBJ2-6; D is unclear. The origin of this receptor is a man under 40 with type 1 diabetes. The CDR3 DNA sequence: TGTGCCAGCTACTATAGCTCTGGGGCCAACGTCCTGACTTTC. This sequence encodes CASYYSSGANVLTF.